The 22 T cell receptor beta chains below all came from one sample that was sequenced in a study of control samples from healthy donors and cancer patients. The assay was immunoSEQ multiplex PCR, and TCRdb's table has in-frame clones only and misses some. Among about 120,000 clones listed, more than 75% were seen once. The sequenced material came from blood. These receptors originate from a young man in good health.

This chain joins TRBV5-1 and TRBJ2-7; 7 positions match TRBD1. V was clipped by 2 bases and J by 2 bases; unmatched bases: 7. The CDR3 is 15 residues long. CDR1 is SGHRS, CDR2 YFSETQ, per germline. CDR3 nucleotide sequence: TGCGCCAGCAGCTTTTCCGGGACAGACACCTACGAGCAGTACTTC. Protein product: CASSFSGTDTYEQYF.

For the CDR3, the DNA is TGTGCCAGCAGTGACCGAGACAGAAGATATAGCAATCAGCCCCAGCATTTT. This sequence encodes CASSDRDRRYSNQPQHF. The rearrangement joins TRBV6-1 to TRBJ1-5; D is perhaps TRBD1 (5 bases). Trimming removed 3 bases from V and 0 bases from J, with 15 bases in between. In germline, CDR1 is MNHNS, CDR2 SASEGT. The CDR3 is 17 amino acids.

V usage is TRBV9 and J usage is TRBJ1-6; D possibly corresponds to TRBD1 (5 bases). Trimming left V 2 bases short and J 10 bases short, with 13 bases between. Germline CDR1 and CDR2: SGDLS and YYNGEE. The CDR3 consists of 14 residues. The CDR3 bases are TGTGCCAGCAGCGTCCAGGGCCAAGGGTCACCCCTCCACTTT. Translating gives CASSVQGQGSPLHF.

This chain joins TRBV14 and TRBJ1-1; D is unclear. CDR3 length: 14 residues. CDR1 is SGHDN and CDR2 is FVKESK in the germline V gene. V was cut by 4 bases and J by 4 bases, with 13 bases left in between. CDR3 coding DNA: TGTGCCAGCAGCCTACGGGTGGGTAGCACTGAAGCTTTCTTT. Encoded protein: CASSLRVGSTEAFF.

This chain joins TRBV9 and TRBJ2-7, with D perhaps TRBD1 or TRBD2 (6 bases each). Trimming left V 0 bases short and J 6 bases short, with 22 bases between. CDR3 length: 17 residues. Looked up from germline, CDR1 is SGDLS and CDR2 is YYNGEE. The DNA of the CDR3 is TGTGCCAGCAGCGTAGGTGGGGGGCTGGATCCTCTTCGCGAGCAGTACTTC. It encodes CASSVGGGLDPLREQYF. Full variable domain (outside the CDR3, taken from reference TRBV9 and TRBJ2-7): DSGVTQTPKHLITATGQRVTLRCSPRSGDLSVYWYQQSLDQGLQFLIQYYNGEERAKGNILERFSAQQFPDLHSELNLSSLELGDSALYFCASSVGGGLDPLREQYFGPGTRLTVT.

The chain has TRBV11-2 and TRBJ2-3; TRBD2 matches at 7 bases. Germline V gene lookup returns CDR1 SGHAT and CDR2 FQNNGV. CDR3 length equals 16 residues. The V and J ends lost 1 base and 7 bases, in that order; junction bases with no gene match: 11. CDR3 residues: CASSLAGQTSLYTQYF. The CDR3 nucleotides are TGTGCCAGCAGCTTAGCCGGTCAGACTAGCCTTTATACGCAGTATTTT. The variable domain in full, with the rest retrieved from reference TRBV11-2 and TRBJ2-3, is EAGVAQSPRYKIIEKRQSVAFWCNPISGHATLYWYQQILGQGPKLLIQFQNNGVVDDSQLPKDRFSAERLKGVDSTLKIQPAKLEDSAVYLCASSLAGQTSLYTQYFGPGTRLTVL.

This chain joins TRBV18 and TRBJ1-4; D unresolved. Germline V gene sequence: CDR1 KGHSH, CDR2 LQKENI. Trimming removed 2 bases at V and 8 bases at J, with 9 bases between. The CDR3 totals 13 residues. This CDR3 reads CASSPGLREKLFF. The DNA for the CDR3 is TGTGCCAGCTCACCAGGGTTAAGGGAAAAACTGTTTTTT.

In its sample, this clone was seen once. V usage is TRBV2 and J usage is TRBJ2-1; D perhaps matches TRBD2 (6 bases). V shed 0 bases and J shed 13 bases, with 7 bases lying between them. Germline CDR1 is SNHLY and CDR2 is FYNNEI. This CDR3 comprises 11 residues. The CDR3 nucleotides are TGTGCCAGCAGTGAAGCGGAGGGCCAGTTCTTC. Protein: CASSEAEGQFF.

The rearrangement uses TRBV30 and TRBJ1-5; 7 bases match TRBD1. The CDR3 is 12 amino acids. Germline V gene data show CDR1 as GTSNPN and CDR2 as SVGIG (reference sequence). Germline trimming cut 4 bases from V and 7 bases from J; bases unmatched to any gene: 4. In DNA form, the CDR3 reads TGTGCCTGGACCGAGGGGGCCCAGCCCCAGCATTTT. Amino acid sequence: CAWTEGAQPQHF.

The rearrangement links TRBV6-6 to TRBJ1-1; TRBD1 agrees at 10 bases. The CDR3 is made up of 13 amino acids. After removal of 7 bases from V and 6 bases from J, the junction contained 5 bases not matched to a gene. CDR1 is MNHNY, CDR2 SVGAGI, per germline (reference sequence). The CDR3 coding sequence is TGTGCCAGCAAATCCGGACAGGGGGCTGAAGCTTTCTTT. Protein product: CASKSGQGAEAFF.

In DNA, the CDR3 is TGTGCCATCAGAAGACAGTACATGAACACTGAAGCTTTCTTT. Encoded protein: CAIRRQYMNTEAFF. The chain has TRBV10-3 and TRBJ1-1; perhaps TRBD1 as D (5 bases). CDR1 and CDR2 from the germline V gene are ENHRY and SYGVKD. V lost 6 bases, J lost 0 bases, and 11 bases lay in between. This CDR3 region has 14 residues.

The chain combines TRBV19 with TRBJ2-1; TRBD1 matches at 9 bases. V was clipped by 5 bases and J by 4 bases; unmatched bases: 3. Germline loops: CDR1 LNHDA, CDR2 SQIVND (reference sequence). This CDR3 is 14 amino acids long. The CDR3 region is CASSQDRGYNEQFF. The CDR3 coding sequence is TGTGCCAGTAGTCAGGACAGGGGATACAATGAGCAGTTCTTC.

This clone came up once. V is TRBV2 and J is TRBJ2-7; the D gene is possibly TRBD2 (6 bases). The CDR3 is 14 residues long. The germline CDR1 and CDR2 sequences are SNHLY and FYNNEI. V was shortened by 6 bases and J by 7 bases, with 19 bases between the two germline ends. Here the CDR3 DNA reads TGTGCCAGCAGCTCCGGGACTTTACGGAGGGAGCAGTACTTC. This translates into CASSSGTLRREQYF.

V gene TRBV24-1 combines with J gene TRBJ2-5, with D maybe TRBD2 (6 bases). This CDR3 has 13 residues. The V end was cut by 4 bases, the J end by 6 bases, with 11 bases between. Germline lookup yields CDR1 KGHDR and CDR2 SFDVKD. The CDR3 sequence: CATSDGDFKTQYF. The CDR3 DNA sequence: TGTGCCACCAGTGACGGGGACTTTAAGACCCAGTACTTC.

This chain joins TRBV3-1 (or the pseudogene TRBV3-2) and TRBJ2-1; 14 nucleotides match TRBD2. The CDR3 loop spans 16 amino acids. The trim removed 3 bases at V and 8 bases at J, leaving 6 bases unmatched. Germline CDR1 is LGHDT and CDR2 is YNNKEL (reference sequence). In nucleotides, the CDR3 is TGTGCCAGCAGCCACCGGACTAGCGGGAGGTGGGATGAGCAGTTCTTC. Its translation: CASSHRTSGRWDEQFF.

The V and J genes are TRBV7-9 and TRBJ2-1, with 8 bases identical to TRBD1. The V and J ends lost 9 bases and 5 bases, in that order; junction bases with no gene match: 6. This CDR3 contains 13 residues. The germline V gene encodes CDR1 SEHNR and CDR2 FQNEAQ (reference sequence). The DNA for the CDR3 is TGTGCCAGTACGGACAGGGAAAACAATGAGCAGTTCTTC. It specifies CASTDRENNEQFF.

In this sample, this clone turned up once. This chain uses TRBV28 with TRBJ2-1; 8 bases match TRBD2. CDR1 is MDHEN and CDR2 is SYDVKM in the germline V gene. The CDR3 sequence is 13 residues long. V gave up 11 bases and J gave up 2 bases; unmatched junction bases: 5. The CDR3 nucleotides are TGTGCCGCGGGAGCGGGAGCCTACAATGAGCAGTTCTTC. Protein sequence: CAAGAGAYNEQFF.

The DNA for the CDR3 is TGTGCCAGCGGCCACAATACGCAGTATTTT. This translates into CASGHNTQYF. The chain couples TRBV7-2 to TRBJ2-3; unclear D gene. Germline loops: CDR1 SGHTA, CDR2 FQGNSA. Trimming stripped 8 bases from V and 7 bases from J, with 7 bases between. This CDR3 has 10 residues.

In this sample, this clone turned up once. The CDR3 spells CASSESRQGIHEQYF. The CDR3 coding sequence is TGCGCCAGCAGTGAGTCGCGACAAGGGATCCACGAGCAGTACTTC. V is TRBV10-2 and J is TRBJ2-7, with D unclear. The CDR3 consists of 15 residues. Germline V lookup: CDR1 WSHSY, CDR2 SAAADI. Trimming removed 0 bases from V and 5 bases from J, with 14 bases in between.

This clone was seen only once. This chain uses TRBV2 with TRBJ1-3, with D perhaps TRBD1 (5 bases). V was cut by 8 bases and J by 0 bases, with 14 bases left in between. The CDR3 extends over 15 amino acids. Germline CDR1 SNHLY, CDR2 FYNNEI. This CDR3 reads CASGRTGFSGNTIYF. Written as DNA, the CDR3 is TGTGCCAGCGGGAGAACAGGTTTCTCTGGAAACACCATATATTTT.

This chain's CDR3 is CASSVVWAGELFF. CDR3 nucleotide sequence: TGTGCCAGCAGCGTAGTATGGGCCGGGGAACTGTTTTTT. This chain uses TRBV9 with TRBJ1-4; no clear D gene. The V end lost 0 bases, the J end lost 12 bases, and 12 bases lay between the germline ends. The CDR3 runs 13 residues. The germline gives CDR1 SGDLS, CDR2 YYNGEE.

The gene calls are TRBV6-5 and TRBJ2-7, with D tentatively TRBD2 (5 bases). This CDR3 region has 14 residues. Trimming took 5 bases from V and 7 from J, leaving 18 bases between them. Germline CDR1 reads MNHEY; CDR2 reads SVGAGI. The chain's CDR3 is CASSPRGPKQEQYF. CDR3 DNA sequence: TGTGCCAGCAGTCCCCGGGGTCCCAAGCAGGAGCAGTACTTC.